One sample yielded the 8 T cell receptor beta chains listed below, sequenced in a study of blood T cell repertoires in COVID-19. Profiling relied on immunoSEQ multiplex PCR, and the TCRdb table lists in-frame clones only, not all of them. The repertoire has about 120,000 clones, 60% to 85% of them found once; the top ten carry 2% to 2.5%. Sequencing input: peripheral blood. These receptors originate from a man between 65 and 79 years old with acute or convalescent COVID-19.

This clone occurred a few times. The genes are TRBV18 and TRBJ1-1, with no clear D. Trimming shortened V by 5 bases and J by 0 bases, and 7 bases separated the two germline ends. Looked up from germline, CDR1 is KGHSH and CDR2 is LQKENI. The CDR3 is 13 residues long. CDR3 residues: CASSLHMNTEAFF. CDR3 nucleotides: TGTGCCAGCTCATTACACATGAACACTGAAGCTTTCTTT. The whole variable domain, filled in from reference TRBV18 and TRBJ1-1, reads NAGVMQNPRHLVRRRGQEARLRCSPMKGHSHVYWYRQLPEEGLKFMVYLQKENIIDESGMPKERFSAEFPKEGPSILRIQQVVRGDSAAYFCASSLHMNTEAFFGQGTRLTVV.

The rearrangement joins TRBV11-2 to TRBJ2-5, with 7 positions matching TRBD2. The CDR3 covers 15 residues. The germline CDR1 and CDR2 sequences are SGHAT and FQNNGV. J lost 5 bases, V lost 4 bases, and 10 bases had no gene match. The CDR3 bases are TGTGCCAGCAGCTCCTTACGATCACTAGCGGAGACCCAGTACTTC. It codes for CASSSLRSLAETQYF.

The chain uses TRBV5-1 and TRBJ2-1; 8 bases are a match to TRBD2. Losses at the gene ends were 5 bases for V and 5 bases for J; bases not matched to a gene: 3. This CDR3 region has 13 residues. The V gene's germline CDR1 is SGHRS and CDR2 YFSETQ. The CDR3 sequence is CASSPGGDNEQFF. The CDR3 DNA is TGCGCCAGCAGTCCCGGGGGGGACAATGAGCAGTTCTTC. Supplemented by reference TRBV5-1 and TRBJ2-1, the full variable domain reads KAGVTQTPRYLIKTRGQQVTLSCSPISGHRSVSWYQQTPGQGLQFLFEYFSETQRNKGNFPGRFSGRQFSNSRSEMNVSTLELGDSALYLCASSPGGDNEQFFGPGTRLTVL.

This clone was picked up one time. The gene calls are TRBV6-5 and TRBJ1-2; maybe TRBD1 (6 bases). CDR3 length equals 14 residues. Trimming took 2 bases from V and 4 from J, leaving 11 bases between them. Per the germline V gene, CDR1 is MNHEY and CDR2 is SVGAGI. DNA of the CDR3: TGTGCCAGCAGTTACCCAGGGGTAAGCTATGGCTACACCTTC. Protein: CASSYPGVSYGYTF.

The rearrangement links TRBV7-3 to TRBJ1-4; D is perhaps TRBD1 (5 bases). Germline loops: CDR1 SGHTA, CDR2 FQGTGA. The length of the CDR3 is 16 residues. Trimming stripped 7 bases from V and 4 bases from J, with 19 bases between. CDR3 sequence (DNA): TGTGCCAGCACCCCCAGGCGGAGGGACTGTAATGAAAAACTGTTTTTT. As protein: CASTPRRRDCNEKLFF.

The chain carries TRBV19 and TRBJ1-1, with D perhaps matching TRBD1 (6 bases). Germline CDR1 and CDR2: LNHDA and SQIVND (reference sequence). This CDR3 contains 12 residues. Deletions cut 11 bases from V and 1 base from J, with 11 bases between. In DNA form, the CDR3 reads TGTGCCGTAAGGACAGCGAACACTGAAGCTTTCTTT. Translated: CAVRTANTEAFF.

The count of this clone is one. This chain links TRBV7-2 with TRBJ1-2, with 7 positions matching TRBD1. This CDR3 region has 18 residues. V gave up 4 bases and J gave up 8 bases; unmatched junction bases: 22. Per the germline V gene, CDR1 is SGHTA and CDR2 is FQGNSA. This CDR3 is CASSSSSSQRGRDEGYTF. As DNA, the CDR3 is TGTGCCAGCAGCTCCTCCTCTAGCCAGAGGGGGCGAGATGAGGGCTACACCTTC.

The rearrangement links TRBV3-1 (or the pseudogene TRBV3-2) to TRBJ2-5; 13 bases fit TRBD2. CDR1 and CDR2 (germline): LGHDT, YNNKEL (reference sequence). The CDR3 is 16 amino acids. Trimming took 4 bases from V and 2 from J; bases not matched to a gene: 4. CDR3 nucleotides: TGTGCCAGCAGCCGGACTAGCGGGGGCAGGCAAGAGACCCAGTACTTC. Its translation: CASSRTSGGRQETQYF.